This is a list of T cell receptor beta chains from one sample in a study of blood T cell repertoires in COVID-19. Clones were read by immunoSEQ multiplex PCR, and TCRdb kept only the in-frame ones, dropping some. The table includes 150,000 or so clones, 65% to 85% detected once. Sequencing input: peripheral blood. The receptor source for this set is a woman aged 60-70 years with acute or convalescent COVID-19. CDR3s include the opening cysteine and the closing phenylalanine or tryptophan. A D gene is named only where the DNA matches it firmly. Clone sizes are given selectively: once, few, many, or a class where the clone is expanded.

CDR3nt	CDR3aa	len	abundance	j_gene	d_gene	v_gene
TGTGCCAGCAGTGCGGGGTTCTTCAGTTCACCCCTCCACTTT	CASSAGFFSSPLHF	14	NA	TRBJ1-6	NA	TRBV2
TGTGCCAGCAGTTTCGGGGGTACCAAAGAGACCCAGTACTTC	CASSFGGTKETQYF	14	NA	TRBJ2-5	NA	TRBV27
TGTGCCAGCAGCTTAGGGCGGCATGGGACTGAAGCTTTCTTT	CASSLGRHGTEAFF	14	NA	TRBJ1-1	NA	TRBV11-2
TGTGCCAGCAGTTACTCCGGCCGAACCCGCGGGTCACCCCTCCACTTT	CASSYSGRTRGSPLHF	16	NA	TRBJ1-6	NA	TRBV6-5
TGTGCCAGTAGTATAGTTCCGGGAAGCGGGTACAATGAGCAGTTCTTC	CASSIVPGSGYNEQFF	16	NA	TRBJ2-1	NA	TRBV19
TGCGCCAGCAGCCACGCAGGGTACAATGAGCAGTTCTTC	CASSHAGYNEQFF	13	NA	TRBJ2-1	NA	TRBV4-1
TGTGCCAGTAGTACACCCACTAGCGTAGGTCTCTACGAGCAGTACTTC	CASSTPTSVGLYEQYF	16	few	TRBJ2-7	TRBD2	TRBV19
TGTGCCACCAGTGATTTCGACTCGACAGATACGCAGTATTTT	CATSDFDSTDTQYF	14	NA	TRBJ2-3	NA	TRBV24-1
TGCGCCAGCAGAATTCCAGGGAGGGACTATGGCTACACCTTC	CASRIPGRDYGYTF	14	NA	TRBJ1-2	NA	TRBV23-1
TGTGCCAGCAGCGTAGAGGGAGAAAACACTGAAGCTTTCTTT	CASSVEGENTEAFF	14	NA	TRBJ1-1	NA	TRBV9
TGTGCCAGCAGCCAAGATACACTACAAGAGACCCAGTACTTC	CASSQDTLQETQYF	14	NA	TRBJ2-5	NA	TRBV4-2
TGTGCCAGCAGTTTAAGTACAGGGGGATCTGGCTATGGCTACACCTTC	CASSLSTGGSGYGYTF	16	few	TRBJ1-2	TRBD1	TRBV27
TGTGCCAGCAGTGTTATATCAAGCGGGATAGGCGAGCAGTACTTC	CASSVISSGIGEQYF	15	NA	TRBJ2-7	TRBD2	TRBV2
TGTGCCAGCAGTTCCCCCGGGACAGGGGTCGAGCAGTACTTC	CASSSPGTGVEQYF	14	NA	TRBJ2-7	TRBD1	TRBV6-2/TRBV6-3
TGTGCTAGTGGTAGGCCAGGGGATTCACCCCTCCACTTT	CASGRPGDSPLHF	13	NA	TRBJ1-6	NA	TRBV12-5
TGTGCCAGCAACAAAAAGGTGGGGGCAAACTCTGGGGCCAACGTCCTGACTTTC	CASNKKVGANSGANVLTF	18	NA	TRBJ2-6	NA	TRBV5-4
TGTGCCAGCAGCCCGCACGGGACAGGGTCTGAAAAACTGTTTTTT	CASSPHGTGSEKLFF	15	NA	TRBJ1-4	TRBD1	TRBV7-9
TGTGCCAGCTCACCAGGGTTTGAACAGATTAATGAAAAACTGTTTTTT	CASSPGFEQINEKLFF	16	NA	TRBJ1-4	NA	TRBV18
TGTGCCAGCAGTTACTCCCTAGCGGAGCACACAGATACGCAGTATTTT	CASSYSLAEHTDTQYF	16	NA	TRBJ2-3	TRBD2	TRBV6-2/TRBV6-3
TGCAGCGTTCTTCAGGGCTGGGACAATGAGCAGTTCTTC	CSVLQGWDNEQFF	13	once	TRBJ2-1	NA	TRBV29-1
TGTGCCAGCAGCCCCCTCAGGGGATTCACCGGGGAGCTGTTTTTT	CASSPLRGFTGELFF	15	NA	TRBJ2-2	NA	TRBV14
TGCGCCAGCAGTCCCAGCGGGGACAACTACAATGAGCAGTTCTTC	CASSPSGDNYNEQFF	15	NA	TRBJ2-1	NA	TRBV5-1
TGCGCCAGCAGCCAAGAAACAGGGGCCCCGAACACCGGGGAGCTGTTTTTT	CASSQETGAPNTGELFF	17	NA	TRBJ2-2	TRBD1	TRBV4-3
TGCGCCAGCAGCCCCTACGAGGGAAACTATGGCTACACCTTC	CASSPYEGNYGYTF	14	NA	TRBJ1-2	NA	TRBV4-3
TGTGCCAGCTCTAGAATCGCAGATACGCAGTATTTT	CASSRIADTQYF	12	NA	TRBJ2-3	NA	TRBV6-6
TGCGCCAGCAGCCGCGGGTTCTTGACCTACGAGCAGTACTTC	CASSRGFLTYEQYF	14	NA	TRBJ2-7	NA	TRBV4-1
TGTGCCAGTAAGCAGGGGGGCAGTAACACTGAAGCTTTCTTT	CASKQGGSNTEAFF	14	NA	TRBJ1-1	TRBD1	TRBV19
TGTGCCAGCAGTGGGGAGGGCCTGGGAGAGCAGTACTTC	CASSGEGLGEQYF	13	once	TRBJ2-7	TRBD2	TRBV28
TGCGCCAGCAGTTCCGCTCGACGACAGGGGCGATCTTACAATGAGCAGTTCTTC	CASSSARRQGRSYNEQFF	18	NA	TRBJ2-1	TRBD1	TRBV10-1
TGTGCCAGCAGTCTACAGGCGTCATATGGCTACACCTTC	CASSLQASYGYTF	13	NA	TRBJ1-2	NA	TRBV27
TGTGCCAGCAGCGTAGATCCGGGAAGGGCTAATTCACCCCTCCACTTT	CASSVDPGRANSPLHF	16	NA	TRBJ1-6	NA	TRBV9
TGTGCCAGCAGCTTTACAGGGCGCAATGAGCAGTTCTTC	CASSFTGRNEQFF	13	NA	TRBJ2-1	NA	TRBV5-4
TGTGCCAGCAGCTTAGCAGGGTACGAGCAGTACTTC	CASSLAGYEQYF	12	NA	TRBJ2-7	NA	TRBV11-2
TGTGCCAGTAGTATAGGTGGGACTATCACAGATACGCAGTATTTT	CASSIGGTITDTQYF	15	once	TRBJ2-3	TRBD2	TRBV19
TGTGCCAGCAGCGTAGGGCCGGGACTAGCGGCCTCCTACGAGCAGTACTTC	CASSVGPGLAASYEQYF	17	NA	TRBJ2-7	TRBD2	TRBV9
TGCGCCAGCAGCTTGGCGGGGACAGGGGGCAATAGGGGCTACACCTTC	CASSLAGTGGNRGYTF	16	NA	TRBJ1-2	TRBD1	TRBV5-1
TGTGCCAGCAGTGAAGGAAGGGGAGAGACCCAGTACTTC	CASSEGRGETQYF	13	few	TRBJ2-5	NA	TRBV2